The next 27 T cell receptor beta chains were all read from a single sample in a study of patients and donors after allogeneic stem cell transplantation (dated by TCRdb to 2018 to 2020). Library creation used RT-PCR. Sequenced using a NextSeq 550. TCRdb handled the public reads itself, with Q25 trimming in fastp and clone calling in MiXCR, and kept productive beta chains. Rows are combined by CDR3 protein, so each entry shows the most common genes and DNA. The table for this sample lists about 40,000 distinct CDR3 sequences; more than 30% of them were counted only once. The ten largest make up 60% to 80% of the sample. The sample was blood, either unsorted or a sorted T cell fraction (not recorded which). The receptors were sampled from a human donor who was either an allogeneic HSCT recipient or a stem cell or donor lymphocyte infusion donor (not recorded which). It is not recorded whose cells these are; they may come from a transplant donor.

The J gene is TRBJ2-2, the V gene TRBV7-9, with 8 bases that match TRBD1. CDR3 length equals 15 residues. Per the germline V gene, CDR1 is SEHNR and CDR2 is FQNEAQ (reference sequence). The ends lost 5 bases at V and 3 bases at J; junction bases unmatched: 5. The CDR3 coding sequence is TGTGCCAGCAGCCCAGGGACAGGACACACCGGGGAGCTGTTTTTT. This gives the protein CASSPGTGHTGELFF. Using reference TRBV7-9 and TRBJ2-2 for the parts outside the CDR3, the full variable domain is DTGVSQNPRHKITKRGQNVTFRCDPISEHNRLYWYRQTLGQGPEFLTYFQNEAQLEKSRLLSDRFSAERPKGSFSTLEIQRTEQGDSAMYLCASSPGTGHTGELFFGEGSRLTVL.

This clonotype has at least ten counts. The genes are TRBV25-1 and TRBJ1-5; D gene uncertain. From germline, CDR1 is MGHDK and CDR2 SYGVNS. Trimming shortened V by 2 bases and J by 7 bases, and 18 bases separated the two germline ends. The CDR3 spans 16 residues. The DNA of the CDR3 is TGTGCCAGCAGTGAAAGGATATATGGGTGGCGACAGCCCCAGCATTTT. It codes for CASSERIYGWRQPQHF.

The chain links TRBV7-9 to TRBJ2-1, with 10 bases identical to TRBD1. The CDR3 length is 14 residues. The V segment lost 4 bases and the J segment 4 bases; nucleotides outside the gene matches: 1. CDR1 and CDR2 (germline): SEHNR, FQNEAQ (reference sequence). The CDR3 is CASSWDRGYNEQFF. DNA of the CDR3: TGTGCCAGCAGCTGGGACAGGGGTTACAATGAGCAGTTCTTC.

This chain connects TRBV20-1 to TRBJ1-2, with 9 bases lining up with TRBD1. The trim removed 4 bases at V and 4 bases at J, leaving 4 bases unmatched. CDR1 is DFQATT, CDR2 SNEGSKA, per germline (reference sequence). The CDR3 sequence is 13 residues long. The CDR3: CSATDRGVYGYTF. Here the CDR3 DNA reads TGCAGTGCTACGGACAGGGGAGTCTATGGCTACACCTTC.

This clonotype has more than one count but fewer than ten. The rearrangement links TRBV6-5 to TRBJ2-7; TRBD2 aligns across 8 bases. J lost 1 base, V lost 4 bases, and 6 bases had no gene match. This CDR3 is 15 amino acids long. Germline CDR1 reads MNHEY; CDR2 reads SVGAGI. CDR3 DNA sequence: TGTGCCAGCAGTTCCGGGACTAGAGAGTCCTACGAGCAGTACTTC. It encodes CASSSGTRESYEQYF.

This chain joins TRBV28 and TRBJ1-5; the D is unclear. The V gene's germline CDR1 is MDHEN and CDR2 SYDVKM. The CDR3 extends over 14 amino acids. Trimming removed 6 bases from V and 0 bases from J, with 9 bases in between. Written as DNA, the CDR3 is TGTGCCAGCAGCCCTGCGTATAGCAATCAGCCCCAGCATTTT. This sequence encodes CASSPAYSNQPQHF.

This clonotype was recorded a few times. The chain uses TRBV5-5 and TRBJ2-7; D remains ambiguous. There are 12 residues in the CDR3. Between the trimmed V and J ends, which lost 4 bases and 4 bases, there was a span of 9 bases. CDR1 SGHKS and CDR2 YYEKEE come from the germline V gene (reference sequence). The CDR3 loop reads CASSRAFYEQYF. The CDR3 DNA reads TGTGCCAGCAGCCGCGCCTTTTACGAGCAGTACTTC.

This clonotype was recorded a few times. This sequence joins TRBV20-1 and TRBJ2-1; D unresolved. CDR3 size: 11 residues. Germline V lookup: CDR1 DFQATT, CDR2 SNEGSKA (reference sequence). Trimming shortened V by 3 bases and J by 4 bases, and 4 bases separated the two germline ends. CDR3 bases: TGCAGTGCTAGCGGGTACAATGAGCAGTTCTTC. Protein: CSASGYNEQFF.

Only a few counts were recorded for this clonotype. This chain connects TRBV5-1 to TRBJ1-2; the D is unclear. The CDR3 is 16 residues long. The V gene's germline CDR1 is SGHRS and CDR2 YFSETQ. V was pared by 0 bases and J by 9 bases, with 21 bases between. CDR3 sequence: CASSLEYGPPPPRYTF. CDR3 DNA: TGCGCCAGCAGCTTGGAGTACGGGCCCCCTCCCCCGCGCTACACCTTC.

This clonotype has a handful of counts. The chain is built from TRBV3-1 and TRBJ2-7; possible D gene TRBD2, 5 bases. V lost 1 base, J lost 3 bases, and 10 bases lay in between. This CDR3 comprises 14 residues. The germline V gene has CDR1 LGHDT and CDR2 YNNKEL (reference sequence). The CDR3 DNA sequence: TGTGCCAGCAGCCAAGGGACTCGAAGCTACGAGCAGTACTTC. Translating gives CASSQGTRSYEQYF.

This clonotype turned up a few times. The CDR3 sequence is CASSHRTGGDTEAFF. The CDR3 DNA reads TGTGCCAGCAGTCATAGGACAGGGGGGGACACTGAAGCTTTCTTT. V usage is TRBV27 and J usage is TRBJ1-1, with 10 positions matching TRBD1. Germline CDR1 and CDR2: MNHEY and SMNVEV (reference sequence). This CDR3 has 15 residues. J lost 3 bases, V lost 5 bases, and 6 bases had no gene match.

The rearrangement joins TRBV20-1 to TRBJ2-2, with TRBD2 as a possible D gene (6 bases). Germline CDR1 reads DFQATT; CDR2 reads SNEGSKA (reference sequence). Trimming removed 2 bases at V and 7 bases at J, with 17 bases between. There are 15 residues in the CDR3. CDR3 amino acids: CSARPGSSSHGELFF. DNA of the CDR3: TGCAGTGCTAGACCCGGGAGCAGTAGTCACGGGGAGCTGTTTTTT.

This clonotype was recorded a few times. The genes are TRBV5-1 and TRBJ2-1; 7 bases are a match to TRBD2. Losses at the gene ends were 0 bases for V and 5 bases for J; bases not matched to a gene: 5. The CDR3 length is 15 residues. Germline V gene lookup returns CDR1 SGHRS and CDR2 YFSETQ. CDR3 in DNA: TGCGCCAGCAGCTTGGGGGGACTATCCGACAATGAGCAGTTCTTC. Encoded protein: CASSLGGLSDNEQFF.

A few counts support this clonotype. The chain uses TRBV29-1 and TRBJ1-2; the D gene is possibly TRBD1 (5 bases). This CDR3 is built from 13 residues. V lost 4 bases and J lost 6, with 15 bases in between. Germline V CDR1 and CDR2: SQVTM, ANQGSEA. CDR3 DNA sequence: TGCAGCGTTGCGGGAATAGGGACGAATGGCTACACCTTC. Protein: CSVAGIGTNGYTF.

The chain employs TRBV27 and TRBJ2-2, with D uncertain. Trimming left V 3 bases short and J 2 bases short, with 1 base between. This CDR3 region has 12 residues. CDR1 and CDR2 (germline): MNHEY, SMNVEV (reference sequence). In DNA, the CDR3 is TGTGCCAGCAGTTTCAACACCGGGGAGCTGTTTTTT. Translation gives CASSFNTGELFF.

This rearrangement joins TRBV12-3 or TRBV12-4 to TRBJ2-1; either TRBD1 or TRBD2 may supply D (5 bases each). CDR3 length: 12 amino acids. The V end was cut by 4 bases, the J end by 7 bases, with 8 bases between. CDR3 in amino acids: CASSWGFNEQFF. The CDR3 coding sequence is TGTGCCAGCAGTTGGGGGTTTAATGAGCAGTTCTTC.

The V and J genes are TRBV12-5 and TRBJ2-1; D gene uncertain. This CDR3 is 17 amino acids long. Trimming took off 2 bases at V and 4 bases at J, with 18 bases between the two ends. Germline V gives CDR1 LGHNT, CDR2 FRNRAP. CDR3 residues: CASGLSFFSHGYNEQFF. The CDR3 nucleotides read TGTGCTAGTGGTTTGTCGTTTTTTTCGCATGGATACAATGAGCAGTTCTTC.

This clonotype was recorded a few times. The CDR3 here is CSARDRWDRGSNQPQHF. CDR3 sequence (DNA): TGCAGTGCTAGAGATCGGTGGGACAGGGGTAGCAATCAGCCCCAGCATTTT. The chain recombines TRBV20-1 with TRBJ1-5, with TRBD1 matching 10 bases. V shed 0 bases and J 0 bases; nucleotides not matched to a gene: 5. The CDR3 consists of 17 residues. Germline V CDR1 and CDR2: DFQATT, SNEGSKA (reference sequence).

This clonotype was observed a few times. The genes are TRBV7-2 and TRBJ1-4; 9 nucleotides agree with TRBD1. Trimming removed 5 bases from V and 8 bases from J; junction bases left unmatched: 9. Per germline, CDR1 SGHTA and CDR2 FQGNSA. The CDR3 covers 15 residues. The CDR3 is CASSPRPGTGEKLFF. The CDR3 DNA sequence: TGTGCCAGCAGCCCACGGCCGGGGACAGGGGAAAAACTGTTTTTT.

V and J are TRBV28 and TRBJ1-2; no clear D. In germline, CDR1 is MDHEN, CDR2 SYDVKM. The CDR3 is made up of 17 amino acids. Trimming took off 6 bases at V and 0 bases at J, with 20 bases between the two ends. The CDR3 region is CASRTIQKPAANYGYTF. The CDR3 nucleotides are TGTGCCAGCAGGACAATTCAAAAGCCAGCTGCTAACTATGGCTACACCTTC.

The table lists this clonotype with a few counts. The J gene is TRBJ2-5, the V gene TRBV21-1; TRBD2, the table's D call, lacks a check against the DNA. TRBV21-1 is annotated as a pseudogene. The CDR3 runs to 16 residues. The CDR3, as DNA: TGTGCCAGCACCACGGGCGGGCCGAGAAGGCAAGAGACCCAGTACTTC. Translating gives CASTTGGPRRQETQYF.

CDR3 in DNA: TGCAGCGCTCAGGGGCGGATCAATCAGCCCCAGCATTTT. Its translation is CSAQGRINQPQHF. The chain employs TRBV20-1 and TRBJ1-5; D possibly corresponds to TRBD1 (6 bases). Germline CDR1 and CDR2: DFQATT and SNEGSKA (reference sequence). This CDR3 has 13 amino acids.

This clonotype was seen at least ten times. V usage is TRBV5-1 and J usage is TRBJ1-1, with 9 bases identical to TRBD1. Germline lookup yields CDR1 SGHRS and CDR2 YFSETQ. V shed 4 bases, J shed 2 bases, and the junction held 3 bases outside the gene matches. The CDR3 runs 14 residues. The DNA for the CDR3 is TGCGCCAGCAGCACGGGACAGGGAAACACTGAAGCTTTCTTT. It translates to CASSTGQGNTEAFF.

This chain joins TRBV12-3 or TRBV12-4 and TRBJ1-5; perhaps TRBD1 as D (5 bases). CDR3 length: 13 amino acids. Trimming removed 3 bases at V and 6 bases at J, with 9 bases between. CDR3 sequence: CASSFPGAQPQHF. As DNA, the CDR3 is TGTGCCAGCAGTTTTCCCGGGGCTCAGCCCCAGCATTTT.

V and J are TRBV29-1 and TRBJ2-7, with D uncertain. The V and J ends lost 3 bases and 4 bases respectively, with 13 bases between them. This CDR3 spans 13 amino acids. CDR1 and CDR2 (germline): SQVTM, ANQGSEA. CDR3 residues: CSVEAAGRYEQYF. CDR3 in DNA: TGCAGCGTTGAGGCAGCTGGTAGATACGAGCAGTACTTC.

The V call is TRBV5-1, the J call TRBJ2-1; TRBD2 aligns across 7 bases. This CDR3 region has 18 residues. With 7 bases clipped from V and 2 bases from J, the junction kept 18 bases outside the gene matches. Germline lookup yields CDR1 SGHRS and CDR2 YFSETQ. CDR3: CASLGGAMFSGPYNEQFF. The CDR3 DNA sequence: TGCGCCAGCTTAGGCGGGGCGATGTTTAGCGGGCCCTACAATGAGCAGTTCTTC. Combining the CDR3 with reference TRBV5-1 and TRBJ2-1 gives the whole variable domain KAGVTQTPRYLIKTRGQQVTLSCSPISGHRSVSWYQQTPGQGLQFLFEYFSETQRNKGNFPGRFSGRQFSNSRSEMNVSTLELGDSALYLCASLGGAMFSGPYNEQFFGPGTRLTVL.

The chain joins TRBV29-1 to TRBJ2-1, with D possibly matching TRBD2 (6 bases). The CDR3 runs to 17 residues. From germline, CDR1 is SQVTM and CDR2 ANQGSEA. The germline V and J ends were trimmed by 3 bases and 1 base, with 19 bases remaining between them. The CDR3 loop reads CSVDARRRDPSYNEQFF. The DNA for the CDR3 is TGCAGCGTTGACGCCCGGAGGCGGGACCCTTCCTACAATGAGCAGTTCTTC.